The rows below give T cell receptor beta chains drawn from one sample of a study of early T cells in non-severe SARS-CoV-2 infection. Via MiXCR, TCRdb re-called the 5' RACE reads, giving one row per CDR3 protein. The table has just over 95,000 distinct CDR3 sequences, about 11% seen once. The sequencing input was whole blood. These TCRs come from an adult who was a healthcare worker with PCR-confirmed SARS-CoV-2 infection or an uninfected control (not recorded which). The CDR3 runs from the conserved cysteine through the conserved F or W. Fields, in order: clone size, V gene, J gene, D gene, CDR3 DNA, CDR3 protein. D genes are given only for firm matches. Clone size appears in some rows only: once, few, many, or a class for an expanded clone.

-	TRBV9	TRBJ2-1	-	TGTGCCAGCAGCGTGGGCGGTAGTGGGAATGAGCAGTTCTTC	CASSVGGSGNEQFF
-	TRBV12-3/TRBV12-4	TRBJ1-1	TRBD1	TGTGCCAGCAGCCCAGGGGGCGCGATCACTGAAGCTTTCTTT	CASSPGGAITEAFF
many	TRBV29-1	TRBJ1-2	-	TGCAGCGTCTACCGACAGATCTATGGCTACACCTTC	CSVYRQIYGYTF
-	TRBV6-2/TRBV6-3	TRBJ2-7	-	TGTGCCAGCAGTTACTCGTGGGACAACCCCTACGAGCAGTACTTC	CASSYSWDNPYEQYF
many	TRBV7-9	TRBJ2-5	TRBD1	TGTGCCAGCAGCTTAGAAGGGCCGGGACAGTCGACCCAGTACTTC	CASSLEGPGQSTQYF
few	TRBV7-9	TRBJ2-2	-	TGTGCCAGCAGCTCCCCGGAATCCGGGGAGCTGTTTTTT	CASSSPESGELFF
many	TRBV5-4	TRBJ2-1	-	TGTGCCAGCAGCTCCACCCTCGAAAACGAGGGCAATGAGCAGTTCTTC	CASSSTLENEGNEQFF
many	TRBV2	TRBJ1-2	-	TGTGCCAGCAGCTATACAGAAGACTATGGCTACACCTTC	CASSYTEDYGYTF
-	TRBV29-1	TRBJ1-1	TRBD1	TGCAGCGTTGGTCAGGGGGAGAACACTGAAGCTTTCTTT	CSVGQGENTEAFF
few	TRBV9	TRBJ2-7	-	TGTGCCAGCAGCGTAGTTGACAGGTCCTACGAGCAGTACTTC	CASSVVDRSYEQYF
-	TRBV18	TRBJ1-1	TRBD1	TGTGCCAGCTCACCGAACAGGGGGGGCACTGAAGCTTTCTTT	CASSPNRGGTEAFF
few	TRBV9	TRBJ2-3	-	TGTGCCAGCAGCACAGGACGGACAGATACGCAGTATTTT	CASSTGRTDTQYF
few	TRBV7-3	TRBJ2-3	TRBD1	TGTGCCAGCAGCTTACACAGGGGGCCTGCAGATACGCAGTATTTT	CASSLHRGPADTQYF
many	TRBV28	TRBJ1-6	-	TGTGCCAGCAGTTTATTGGTCCGGAGCTCCTATAATTCACCCCTCCACTTT	CASSLLVRSSYNSPLHF
many	TRBV4-1	TRBJ1-2	TRBD1	TGCGCCAGCAGCCAAGGAACAGGGGTCTATGGCTACACCTTC	CASSQGTGVYGYTF
-	TRBV5-1	TRBJ2-5	TRBD2	TGCGCCAGCAGCTTGTTAGCGGGGGACCAAGAGACCCAGTACTTC	CASSLLAGDQETQYF
few	TRBV29-1	TRBJ1-2	-	TGCAGCGTTGATAGGGGGGCAGTCTCCTCTGGCTACACCTTC	CSVDRGAVSSGYTF
-	TRBV7-9	TRBJ2-3	-	TGTGCCAGCAGCTCTGAGACTGGACCTAGCACAGATACGCAGTATTTT	CASSSETGPSTDTQYF
few	TRBV12-3/TRBV12-4	TRBJ1-1	TRBD1	TGTGCCAGCAGTTCCTGGGACAGGATGAACACTGAAGCTTTCTTT	CASSSWDRMNTEAFF
many	TRBV29-1	TRBJ1-2	-	TGCAGCGTTGCCCCCCTAGGACACCTCTATGGCTACACCTTC	CSVAPLGHLYGYTF
-	TRBV6-6	TRBJ1-2	-	TGTGCCAGCAGTTACGACAGGAACTATGGCTACACCTTC	CASSYDRNYGYTF
many	TRBV29-1	TRBJ1-5	-	TGCAGCGTGTCCGGGACAACTAACCAGCCCCAGCATTTT	CSVSGTTNQPQHF
many	TRBV20-1	TRBJ2-3	-	TGCAGTGCTAGAGGCTCGGGTAGCACAGATACGCAGTATTTT	CSARGSGSTDTQYF
many	TRBV29-1	TRBJ1-2	-	TGCAGCGTCCCCGAAGGGCAAAACCGACTATCTAACTATGGCTACACCTTC	CSVPEGQNRLSNYGYTF
-	TRBV28	TRBJ1-5	-	TGTGCCAGCAGTTATGGGGCAGGTTCTAATAGCAATCAGCCCCAGCATTTT	CASSYGAGSNSNQPQHF
few	TRBV4-1	TRBJ2-1	-	TGCGCCAGCAGCACACAAGGGGGCAATGAGCAGTTCTTC	CASSTQGGNEQFF
-	TRBV20-1	TRBJ2-7	TRBD2	TGCAGTTCTGTATCGGGGAGCGGGAGTACCTACGAGCAGTACTTC	CSSVSGSGSTYEQYF
-	TRBV5-1	TRBJ2-1	-	TGCGCCAGCAGCTTGTCACAGGTAGACAATGAGCAGTTCTTC	CASSLSQVDNEQFF
-	TRBV3-1	TRBJ2-7	-	TGTGCCAGCAGCCCAGAGGACGTCGCGACCTACGAGCAGTACTTC	CASSPEDVATYEQYF
many	TRBV7-9	TRBJ1-1	-	TGTGCCAGCAGCCGACGAGGCACTGAAGCTTTCTTT	CASSRRGTEAFF
few	TRBV5-4	TRBJ2-3	-	TGTGCCAGCAGCCAACGGACTCCGGGGACAGATACGCAGTATTTT	CASSQRTPGTDTQYF
few	TRBV3-1	TRBJ1-4	-	TGTGCCAGCAGCCCCGGACGTCATGAAAAACTGTTTTTT	CASSPGRHEKLFF
-	TRBV29-1	TRBJ1-3	-	TGCAGCGTCCAAGGGGACACCATATATTTT	CSVQGDTIYF
few	TRBV5-1	TRBJ2-1	-	TGCGCCAGCAGCTTAACGGGAGTCATGTACAATGAGCAGTTCTTC	CASSLTGVMYNEQFF
-	TRBV12-3/TRBV12-4	TRBJ2-5	-	TGTGCCAGCAGTTTAGCGCTAAGGCCCAGGGGCCAAGAGACCCAGTACTTC	CASSLALRPRGQETQYF